The rows below give T cell receptor beta chains drawn from one sample of a study of T cells after posttransplantation cyclophosphamide. Data came from immunoSEQ multiplex PCR; TCRdb stores just in-frame clones and leaves some out. Seen here are about 18,000 clones, over 65% observed once, and the top ten hold under 10%. Sequenced: memory CD4+ T cells sorted from blood. The receptor source for this set is a man aged 25-45 years in good health and a related stem cell transplant donor. Both conserved end residues are part of each CDR3. D genes are given only for firm matches. Size values are once, few and many counts, or a class for expanded clones, and some rows have none.

v_call,clone_size,d_call,j_call,cdr3_aa,cdr3_nt
TRBV9,once,TRBD1,TRBJ2-1,CASSVLWDRQNNEQFF,TGTGCCAGCAGCGTCCTTTGGGACAGGCAAAACAATGAGCAGTTCTTC
TRBV9,NA,TRBD1,TRBJ2-7,CASSPGGQGAKYF,TGTGCCAGCAGCCCGGGGGGACAGGGGGCCAAGTACTTC
TRBV19,few,TRBD1,TRBJ2-7,CASSRGTTGGRDPYEQYF,TGTGCCAGTAGTAGGGGAACGACAGGGGGCCGAGATCCCTACGAGCAGTACTTC
TRBV28,NA,NA,TRBJ1-2,CASSLGAFRGSHYGYTF,TGTGCCAGCAGTTTAGGAGCATTCCGTGGTTCTCACTATGGCTACACCTTC
TRBV6-4,NA,TRBD2,TRBJ2-3,CASSPGGGTDTQYF,TGTGCCAGCAGCCCCGGGGGGGGCACAGATACGCAGTATTTT
TRBV10-1,few,NA,TRBJ1-1,CASSPMGGRWTEAFF,TGCGCCAGCAGTCCCATGGGAGGGAGGTGGACTGAAGCTTTCTTT
TRBV5-4,NA,NA,TRBJ2-1,CASSPPTSIYNEQFF,TGTGCCAGCAGCCCCCCAACTAGCATCTACAATGAGCAGTTCTTC
TRBV5-5,NA,TRBD1,TRBJ1-1,CASSLGDRVLTEAFF,TGTGCCAGCAGCTTGGGGGACAGGGTCCTCACTGAAGCTTTCTTT
TRBV5-4,NA,NA,TRBJ1-6,CASSEQVGSPLHF,TGTGCCAGCTCTGAGCAGGTTGGTTCACCCCTCCACTTT
TRBV4-1,NA,NA,TRBJ2-7,CASSQDRGIEQYF,TGCGCCAGCAGCCAAGATAGGGGGATAGAGCAGTACTTC
TRBV5-6,NA,NA,TRBJ1-6,CASSVDRAYSPLHF,TGTGCCAGCAGCGTTGACAGAGCCTATTCACCCCTCCACTTT
TRBV10-3,NA,NA,TRBJ2-5,CVISEPNQETQYF,TGTGTCATCAGTGAGCCCAACCAAGAGACCCAGTACTTC
TRBV7-7,NA,NA,TRBJ1-6,CASSQTYNSPLHF,TGTGCTAGCAGCCAAACCTATAATTCACCCCTCCACTTT
TRBV19,NA,TRBD1,TRBJ2-3,CASSPGQGSGWGTDTQYF,TGTGCCAGTAGCCCGGGACAGGGGTCTGGGTGGGGCACAGATACGCAGTATTTT
TRBV7-9,NA,TRBD1,TRBJ2-7,CASSLSHRGSSYEQYF,TGTGCCAGCAGCCTGTCCCACAGGGGGAGCTCCTACGAGCAGTACTTC
TRBV5-6,NA,NA,TRBJ2-7,CASSDINRGGRYEQYF,TGTGCCAGCAGTGACATAAACAGGGGAGGTCGCTACGAGCAGTACTTC